Following are 17 T cell receptor beta chains from one sample sequenced in a study of human thymus T cells. Surgeons resected thymus tissue during corrective heart surgery. Generated by immunoSEQ multiplex PCR, the TCRdb table keeps only in-frame clones and is missing some. The sample yields 75,000 to 90,000 clones, roughly 97% seen once. The sequencing input was thymus tissue. All receptors derive from a boy younger than two with a congenital heart defect but otherwise immunologically healthy.

The genes are TRBV28 and TRBJ1-5; 10 bases are shared with TRBD1. J gave up 1 base and V 5 bases, and 20 bases lay outside the gene matches. The CDR3 spans 21 residues. Germline CDR1 MDHEN, CDR2 SYDVKM. The CDR3 nucleotides read TGTGCCAGCAGTGTCCGCCTAGGGACAGGGGAAGGTTTGTGGAGCAATCAGCCCCAGCATTTT. The encoded protein is CASSVRLGTGEGLWSNQPQHF.

This chain links TRBV5-1 with TRBJ2-5; maybe TRBD2 (5 bases). The V gene's germline CDR1 is SGHRS and CDR2 YFSETQ. CDR3 size: 16 residues. V was clipped by 0 bases and J by 5 bases, with 17 bases between them. The CDR3 reads CASSLEYVEVGETQYF. DNA of the CDR3: TGCGCCAGCAGCTTGGAGTACGTGGAGGTTGGGGAGACCCAGTACTTC.

The J gene is TRBJ2-1, the V gene TRBV27; TRBD1 or TRBD2 may be the D gene (5 bases each). With 8 bases removed from V and 8 bases from J, the gap between germline ends came to 16 bases. Germline CDR1 reads MNHEY; CDR2 reads SMNVEV (reference sequence). This CDR3 has 13 amino acids. The chain's CDR3 is CASYRDVFHEQFF. The CDR3 DNA sequence: TGTGCCAGCTACCGGGACGTCTTCCATGAGCAGTTCTTC.

V gene TRBV7-9 combines with J gene TRBJ2-1; 7 bases match TRBD2. Germline trimming cut 4 bases from V and 4 bases from J; bases unmatched to any gene: 10. Germline values: CDR1 SEHNR, CDR2 FQNEAQ (reference sequence). The CDR3 contains 16 residues. The CDR3 spells CASSSNGLVRYNEQFF. The CDR3 coding sequence is TGTGCCAGCAGCTCAAACGGACTAGTACGGTACAATGAGCAGTTCTTC.

This chain connects TRBV7-3 to TRBJ2-7, with D possibly being TRBD1 (6 bases). This CDR3 spans 13 amino acids. Germline V CDR1 and CDR2: SGHTA, FQGTGA. The germline V and J ends were trimmed by 0 bases and 5 bases, with 8 bases remaining between them. In DNA form, the CDR3 reads TGTGCCAGCAGCTTAACCGCAGGGGACGAGCAGTACTTC. As protein: CASSLTAGDEQYF.

The rearrangement uses TRBV28 and TRBJ2-4; D is unclear. Per the germline V gene, CDR1 is MDHEN and CDR2 is SYDVKM. V was trimmed by 3 bases and J by 7 bases, leaving 10 bases between them. The CDR3 consists of 13 residues. The CDR3 DNA reads TGTGCCAGCAGTTTTAAAGGGATTAACATTCAGTACTTC. Translation: CASSFKGINIQYF.

V gene TRBV6-6 combines with J gene TRBJ1-2; D remains unclear. Trimming removed 6 bases at V and 8 bases at J, with 19 bases between. This CDR3 region has 14 residues. The germline V gene has CDR1 MNHNY and CDR2 SVGAGI (reference sequence). The CDR3 region is CASSPPPFRRGYTF. CDR3 coding DNA: TGTGCCAGCAGCCCTCCACCGTTCCGACGCGGCTACACCTTC.

This clone was observed a handful of times. The CDR3 DNA reads as TGTGCCTGGGGCCCGGAACGGAGCAATCAGCCCCAGCATTTT. It translates to CAWGPERSNQPQHF. V and J are TRBV30 and TRBJ1-5, with no clear D. V lost 5 bases to trimming and J lost 1 base, with 12 bases between them. Germline lookup yields CDR1 GTSNPN and CDR2 SVGIG (reference sequence). The CDR3 covers 14 residues.

This clone was recorded only once. The V gene is TRBV5-8, the J gene TRBJ1-6; no firm D call. Germline-derived CDR1 and CDR2 are SGHTS and YDEGEE. V lost 0 bases, J lost 8 bases, and 15 bases lay in between. CDR3 length: 16 residues. CDR3 sequence: CASSLDSSTGYSPLHF. The CDR3 bases are TGTGCCAGCAGCTTGGACAGTTCCACTGGTTATTCACCCCTCCACTTT.

This chain uses TRBV6-5 with TRBJ2-2; no clear D. The length of the CDR3 is 16 residues. V was trimmed by 0 bases and J by 7 bases, leaving 15 bases between them. Per germline, CDR1 MNHEY and CDR2 SVGAGI. The CDR3 protein is CASSYSNWISFGELFF. CDR3 in DNA: TGTGCCAGCAGTTACTCGAATTGGATCAGCTTCGGGGAGCTGTTTTTT.

This chain uses TRBV6-6 with TRBJ1-1; D is unresolved. CDR3 size: 14 residues. Germline assignment: CDR1 MNHNY and CDR2 SVGAGI (reference sequence). Trimming left V 3 bases short and J 5 bases short, with 13 bases between. Written as DNA, the CDR3 is TGTGCCAGCAGTTATGGGAGGGAAGGGACTGAAGCTTTCTTT. Its translation is CASSYGREGTEAFF.

The chain carries TRBV10-2 and TRBJ2-3; D remains ambiguous. The CDR3 has 10 amino acids. CDR1 WSHSY and CDR2 SAAADI come from the germline V gene. Trimming removed 10 bases from V and 2 bases from J, with 4 bases in between. CDR3 sequence reads: CATLTDTQYF. In nucleotides, the CDR3 is TGCGCCACCCTCACAGATACGCAGTATTTT.

The chain links TRBV19 to TRBJ1-5, with 9 nucleotides matching TRBD1. The CDR3 sequence is 19 residues long. From germline, CDR1 is LNHDA and CDR2 SQIVND (reference sequence). J gave up 5 bases and V 7 bases, and 21 bases lay outside the gene matches. The CDR3 bases are TGTGCCAGTATATCAACCCGGGTGGGGGGGACAGGGCGTGATCAGCCCCAGCATTTT. Its protein product is CASISTRVGGTGRDQPQHF.

There are a few counts of this clone. V gene TRBV5-8 combines with J gene TRBJ1-2; D gene unclear. Trimming shortened V by 4 bases and J by 0 bases, and 13 bases separated the two germline ends. There are 15 residues in the CDR3. Germline values: CDR1 SGHTS, CDR2 YDEGEE. CDR3 sequence reads: CASSRKGSANYGYTF. CDR3 nucleotide sequence: TGTGCCAGCAGCCGTAAAGGTTCAGCTAACTATGGCTACACCTTC.

The V gene is TRBV6-1, the J gene TRBJ1-1, with D uncertain. CDR3 length equals 12 residues. Trimming cost V 2 bases and J 1 base, with 2 bases left between them. Germline V CDR1 and CDR2: MNHNS, SASEGT. In nucleotides, the CDR3 is TGTGCCAGCAGTGAACGGAACACTGAAGCTTTCTTT. Amino acids: CASSERNTEAFF.

The V and J genes are TRBV15 and TRBJ2-7; 8 bases agree with TRBD2. The J segment lost 7 bases and the V segment lost 1 base, leaving 12 bases of the junction unmatched. The CDR3 is 16 amino acids. Germline V gene data show CDR1 as LNHNV and CDR2 as YYDKDF (reference sequence). The DNA for the CDR3 is TGTGCCACCAGCAGAGGGGTAGCGGGACCCGCCTGGGAGCAGTACTTC. Its protein product is CATSRGVAGPAWEQYF. The variable domain in full, with the rest retrieved from reference TRBV15 and TRBJ2-7, is DAMVIQNPRYQVTQFGKPVTLSCSQTLNHNVMYWYQQKSSQAPKLLFHYYDKDFNNEADTPDNFQSRRPNTSFCFLDIRSPGLGDTAMYLCATSRGVAGPAWEQYFGPGTRLTVT.

V is TRBV7-6 and J is TRBJ2-2; D might be TRBD2 (5 bases). CDR3 length equals 16 residues. The germline gives CDR1 SGHVS, CDR2 FNYEAQ. The V end lost 1 base, the J end lost 3 bases, and 12 bases lay between the germline ends. The CDR3 loop is CASSLGPTRDTGELFF. DNA of the CDR3: TGTGCCAGCAGCTTAGGGCCAACGAGGGACACCGGGGAGCTGTTTTTT. Using reference TRBV7-6 and TRBJ2-2 for the parts outside the CDR3, the full variable domain is GAGVSQSPRYKVTKRGQDVALRCDPISGHVSLYWYRQALGQGPEFLTYFNYEAQQDKSGLPNDRFSAERPEGSISTLTIQRTEQRDSAMYRCASSLGPTRDTGELFFGEGSRLTVL.